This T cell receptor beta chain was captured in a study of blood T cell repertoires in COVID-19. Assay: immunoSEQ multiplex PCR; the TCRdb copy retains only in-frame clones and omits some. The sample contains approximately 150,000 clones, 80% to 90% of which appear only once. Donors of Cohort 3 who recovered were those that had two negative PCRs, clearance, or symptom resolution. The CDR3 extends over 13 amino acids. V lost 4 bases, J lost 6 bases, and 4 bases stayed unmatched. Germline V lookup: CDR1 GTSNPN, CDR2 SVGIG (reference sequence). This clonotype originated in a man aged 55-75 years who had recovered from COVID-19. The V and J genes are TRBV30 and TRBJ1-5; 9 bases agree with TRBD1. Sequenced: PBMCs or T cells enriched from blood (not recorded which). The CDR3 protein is CAWTDRGGQPQHF. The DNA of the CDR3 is TGTGCCTGGACGGACAGGGGCGGTCAGCCCCAGCATTTT.